This T cell receptor (beta chain) appears in the sequencing data of a study of blood T cell repertoires in COVID-19. Study information: Whether acute or convalescent, the COVID-19 samples came from the United States, Italy and Spain.

Data came from immunoSEQ multiplex PCR; TCRdb stores just in-frame clones and leaves some out. Among fewer than 40,000 clones, about 91% were seen once, and the ten largest hold 4.5% to 6%. There are 13 residues in the CDR3. Germline V gene lookup returns CDR1 SGHVS and CDR2 FQNEAQ. V lost 1 base, J lost 8 bases, and 11 bases lay in between. This clone was recorded only once. The V and J genes are TRBV7-8 and TRBJ1-2; D not certain. Sequencing input: peripheral blood. The source is a human donor in a cohort sampled during active COVID-19. CDR3 bases: TGTGCCAGCAGCTTAGGTGAGGTAGACGGCTACACCTTC. Residues: CASSLGEVDGYTF.